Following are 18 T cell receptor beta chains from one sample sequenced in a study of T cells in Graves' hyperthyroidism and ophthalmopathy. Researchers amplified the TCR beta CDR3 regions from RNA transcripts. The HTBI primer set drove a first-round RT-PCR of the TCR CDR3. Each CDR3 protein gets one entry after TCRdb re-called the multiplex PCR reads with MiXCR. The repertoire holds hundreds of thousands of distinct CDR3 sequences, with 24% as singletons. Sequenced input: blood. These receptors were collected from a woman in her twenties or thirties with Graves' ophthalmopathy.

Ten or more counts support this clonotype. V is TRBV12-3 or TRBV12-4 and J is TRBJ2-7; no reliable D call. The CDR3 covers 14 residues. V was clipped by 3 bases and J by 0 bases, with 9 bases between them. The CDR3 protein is CASSFRGISYEQYF. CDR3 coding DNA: TGTGCCAGCAGTTTCCGCGGAATCTCCTACGAGCAGTACTTC.

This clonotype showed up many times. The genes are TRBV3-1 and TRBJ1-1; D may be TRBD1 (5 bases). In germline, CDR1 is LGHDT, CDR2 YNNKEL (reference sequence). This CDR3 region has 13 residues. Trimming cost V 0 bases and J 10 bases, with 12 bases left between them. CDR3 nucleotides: TGTGCCAGCAGCCAAGATTGGGGGGATTCAGCTTTCTTT. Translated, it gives CASSQDWGDSAFF.

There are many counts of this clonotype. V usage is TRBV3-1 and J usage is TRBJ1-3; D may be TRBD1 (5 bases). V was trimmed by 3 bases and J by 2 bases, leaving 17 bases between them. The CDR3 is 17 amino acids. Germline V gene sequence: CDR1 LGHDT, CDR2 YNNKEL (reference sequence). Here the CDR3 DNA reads TGTGCCAGCAGCCACGCATACTCCAGGGTTACTGGAAACACCATATATTTT. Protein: CASSHAYSRVTGNTIYF.

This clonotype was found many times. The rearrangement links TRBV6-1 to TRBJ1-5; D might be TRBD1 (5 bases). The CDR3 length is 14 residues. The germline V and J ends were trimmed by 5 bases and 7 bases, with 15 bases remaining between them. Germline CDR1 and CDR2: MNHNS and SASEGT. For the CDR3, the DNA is TGTGCCAGCAGTCGAGGGACGGGGGGGCAGCCCCAGCATTTT. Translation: CASSRGTGGQPQHF.

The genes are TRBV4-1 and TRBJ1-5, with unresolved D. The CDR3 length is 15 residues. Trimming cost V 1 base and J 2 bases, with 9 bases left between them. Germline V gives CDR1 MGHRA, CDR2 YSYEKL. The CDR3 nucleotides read TGCGCCAGCAGCCAAGTCAGCGCTGGCAATCAGCCCCAGCATTTT. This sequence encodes CASSQVSAGNQPQHF.

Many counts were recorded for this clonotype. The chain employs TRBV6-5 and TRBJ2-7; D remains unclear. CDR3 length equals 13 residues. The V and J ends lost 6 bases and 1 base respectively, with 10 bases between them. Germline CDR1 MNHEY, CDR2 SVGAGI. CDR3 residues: CASRPDGSYEQYF. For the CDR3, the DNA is TGTGCCAGCAGACCCGACGGATCCTACGAGCAGTACTTC.

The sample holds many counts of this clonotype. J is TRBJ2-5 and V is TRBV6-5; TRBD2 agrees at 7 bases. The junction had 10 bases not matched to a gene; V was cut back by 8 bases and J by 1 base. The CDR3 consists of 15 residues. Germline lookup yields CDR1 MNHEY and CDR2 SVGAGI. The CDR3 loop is CASGDGASGQETQYF. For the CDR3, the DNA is TGTGCCAGCGGGGACGGAGCTAGCGGCCAAGAGACCCAGTACTTC.

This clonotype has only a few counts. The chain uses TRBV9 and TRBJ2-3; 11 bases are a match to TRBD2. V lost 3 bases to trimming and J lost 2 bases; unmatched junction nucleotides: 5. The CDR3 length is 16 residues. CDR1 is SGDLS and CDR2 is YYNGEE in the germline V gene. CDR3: CASSARLAGITDTQYF. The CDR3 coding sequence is TGTGCCAGCAGCGCCCGACTAGCGGGGATCACAGATACGCAGTATTTT.

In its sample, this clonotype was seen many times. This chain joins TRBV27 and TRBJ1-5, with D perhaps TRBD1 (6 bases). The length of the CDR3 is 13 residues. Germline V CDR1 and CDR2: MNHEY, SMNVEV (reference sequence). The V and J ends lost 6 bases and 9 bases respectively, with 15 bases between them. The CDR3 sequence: CASRGTTLGPQHF. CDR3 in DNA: TGTGCCAGCAGAGGGACAACTCTGGGGCCCCAGCATTTT.

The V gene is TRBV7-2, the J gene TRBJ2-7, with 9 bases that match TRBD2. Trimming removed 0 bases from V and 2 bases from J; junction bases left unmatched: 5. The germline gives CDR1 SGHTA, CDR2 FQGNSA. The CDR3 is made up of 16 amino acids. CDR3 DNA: TGTGCCAGCAGCTTAGCGGTGGCTAGCGGGACCTACGAGCAGTACTTC. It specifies CASSLAVASGTYEQYF.

CDR3 sequence reads: CAWRISGTSEQYF. The CDR3 nucleotides read TGTGCCTGGCGCATTTCCGGGACTAGCGAGCAGTATTTT. This chain uses TRBV30 with TRBJ2-3, with TRBD2 matching 10 bases. This CDR3 is 13 amino acids long. Unmatched junction bases numbered 10, after V lost 5 bases and J lost 11 bases. From germline, CDR1 is GTSNPN and CDR2 SVGIG (reference sequence).

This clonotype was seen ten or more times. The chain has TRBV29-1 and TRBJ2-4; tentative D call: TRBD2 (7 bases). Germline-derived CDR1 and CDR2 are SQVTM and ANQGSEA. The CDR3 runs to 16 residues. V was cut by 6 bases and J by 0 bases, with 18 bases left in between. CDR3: CSVRGGGLQAKNIQYF. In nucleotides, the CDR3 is TGCAGCGTGAGGGGAGGGGGTTTACAAGCCAAAAACATTCAGTACTTC.

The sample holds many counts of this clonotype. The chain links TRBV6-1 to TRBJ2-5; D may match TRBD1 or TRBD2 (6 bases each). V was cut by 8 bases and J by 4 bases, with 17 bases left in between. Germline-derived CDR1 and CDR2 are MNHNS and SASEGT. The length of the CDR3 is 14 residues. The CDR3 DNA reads TGTGCCAGCTCCCCGACAGGAGGGGGAGAGACCCAGTACTTC. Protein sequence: CASSPTGGGETQYF.

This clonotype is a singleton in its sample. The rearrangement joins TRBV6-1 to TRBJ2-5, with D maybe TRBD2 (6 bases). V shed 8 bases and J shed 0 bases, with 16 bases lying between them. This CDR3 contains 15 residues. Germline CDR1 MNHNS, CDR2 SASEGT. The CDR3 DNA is TGTGCCAGCTGCCCCCGGGGCGGGGACCAAGAGACCCAGTACTTC. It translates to CASCPRGGDQETQYF.

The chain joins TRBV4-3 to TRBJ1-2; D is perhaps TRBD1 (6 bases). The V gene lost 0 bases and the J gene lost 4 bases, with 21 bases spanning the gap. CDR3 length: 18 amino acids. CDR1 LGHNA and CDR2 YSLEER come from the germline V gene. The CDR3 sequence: CASSQDVDAEGGFYGYTF. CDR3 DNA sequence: TGCGCCAGCAGCCAAGATGTGGATGCCGAAGGGGGGTTCTATGGCTACACCTTC.

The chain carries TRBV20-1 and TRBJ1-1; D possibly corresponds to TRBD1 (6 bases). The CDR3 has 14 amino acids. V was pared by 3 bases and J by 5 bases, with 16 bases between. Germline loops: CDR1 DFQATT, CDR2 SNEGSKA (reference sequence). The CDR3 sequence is CSASRGARGTEAFF. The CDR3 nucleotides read TGCAGTGCTAGTAGGGGGGCCCGCGGGACTGAAGCTTTCTTT.

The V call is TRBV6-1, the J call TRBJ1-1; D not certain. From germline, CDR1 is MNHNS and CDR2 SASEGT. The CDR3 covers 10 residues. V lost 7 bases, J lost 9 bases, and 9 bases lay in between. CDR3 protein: CASMTVQAFF. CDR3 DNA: TGTGCCAGCATGACCGTTCAAGCTTTCTTT.

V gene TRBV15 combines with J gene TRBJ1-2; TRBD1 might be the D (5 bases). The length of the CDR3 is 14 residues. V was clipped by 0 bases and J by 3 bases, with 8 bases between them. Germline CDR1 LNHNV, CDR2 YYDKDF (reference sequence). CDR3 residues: CATSRDKTDYGYTF. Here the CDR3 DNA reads TGTGCCACCAGCAGAGATAAGACAGACTATGGCTACACCTTC.